This TCR beta chain emerged from a study of CD8+ T cells in alopecia areata. Study-level background: Spontaneous alopecia affected the 6-12-month-old C3H/HeJ graft donors, whose skin was transplanted to approximately 7-10-week-old female C3H/HeJ mice.

CDR1 NSHNY and CDR2 SYGAGN come from the germline V gene. V lost 7 bases and J 0 bases, leaving 9 bases between the germline ends. The CDR3 extends over 13 amino acids. Combined cutaneous lymph node cells underwent sorting by CD4, CD8alpha, NKG2D, NKG2ACE and additional markers. Investigators isolated RNA and reverse transcribed it into cDNA to act as the sequencing template. Sequencing used immunoSEQ multiplex PCR; TCRdb keeps in-frame clones, though not all of them. Observed in the sample are around 300,000 clones, none of them singletons. Study-level points and caveats: Affected lesional scalp, above all in alopecia totalis/universalis, was more clonal than normal scalp. Resident alphabeta T-cell populations of normal skin are likewise subject to sequencing in scalp samples.

A few counts support this clone. The antigen is unknown. Mouse gene names and germline throughout. The read falls 4 residues short of the CDR3 end, and the missing part is taken from the germline J gene. The sequence came from a C3H/HeJ mouse with alopecia areata. For the strain, the MHC haplotype given is H2-k. The chain carries TRBV13-1 and TRBJ2-3; TRBD1 might be the D (6 bases). The material sequenced was CD4+ T cells sorted from a lymph node. Partial CDR3 DNA: TGTGCCAGCGGAGGGGGTAGTGCAGAA. Residues: CASGGGSAE. The CDR3, in full, reads CASGGGSAETLYF.